This T cell receptor beta chain is drawn from a study of spatial heterogeneity in lung cancer (dated by TCRdb to between 2018 and 2021). Describing the broader study: Samples were obtained from fewer than 80 patients with early-stage, untreated non-small cell lung cancer from the lung TRACERx cohort. Follow-up PBMC samples were sequenced whenever the samples were available, and the median time to follow-up was 2 to 3 years after resection. Beta-chain transcripts were consistently detected in greater numbers than alpha-chain transcripts, which likely reflects a higher abundance of beta-chain transcripts. In the raw uncorrected reads, each unique combination of TCR and UMI appeared more than ten times on average. TCR alpha and beta repertoires were quantitatively compared across multiple tumor regions, matched nontumor lung and blood in non-small cell lung cancer. TCR repertoire features were related to nonsynonymous mutation counts determined by whole-exome sequencing of tumor tissue. At surgery, 200 to 250 tumor regions, approximately 64 matched nontumor lung samples and 56 PBMC samples were TCR-sequenced for both alpha and beta chains.

Sample time point, as interpreted from the label and publication: blood at routine non-recurrence follow-up after resection. Whole RNA extracted from tumor and nontumor lung tissue, or from cryopreserved PBMC samples, was used for TCR sequencing without cell sorting. Only patients with enough RNA available from two or more tumor regions were chosen for TCR sequencing. Results and caveats for the whole study, not just this receptor: Only around 15 patients were included in the comparisons of baseline and follow-up blood repertoires. Ubiquitous expanded tumor TCRs were detected in blood more often at tumor resection than at routine follow-up. Confirming at a functional level the hypothesis that regional TCRs recognize regional mutations was considered to require additional single-cell paired TCR alpha and beta sequencing.

This clonotype was seen a handful of times. Its cognate antigen has yet to be identified. Base qualities are not provided; no much larger clone lies one nucleotide away. Receptor libraries were prepared by 5' RACE. Sequencing instrument: NextSeq 500. To allow correction of PCR and sequencing errors, the TCR library protocol tagged every TCR cDNA molecule with a unique molecular identifier. The study's own analysis went as follows. Decombinator tools were used for TCR identification, UMI-based error correction and CDR3 extraction. TCRs above a frequency of 2 per 1,000, corresponding to the top 1% of the tumor frequency distribution, were defined as expanded. Renyi diversity was computed with the R vegan package after each repertoire had been subsampled 100 times to 5,000 TCRs. CDR3 similarity networks were constructed using string-kernel similarity of amino acid triplets, with links drawn between CDR3s whose pairwise similarity was above 0.82. TCRdb reprocessing: public reads trimmed at Q25 with fastp, clones called with MiXCR, in-frame beta chains kept. Under each unique CDR3 protein, matching rows form one entry showing the most common genes and DNA. The authors' filters were not applied to this entry. The sample has tens of thousands of distinct CDR3 sequences on record, 10% to 15% of them singletons. 32% of the sample is held by the ten biggest clonotypes.

Sequences WSHSY (CDR1) and SAAADI (CDR2) are obtained from the germline V gene. Germline trimming amounts to 6 bases on V and 9 bases on J, with 7 as the count of junction bases outside the gene matches. Measured from the cysteine to the phenylalanine, the CDR3 is 15 residues long. Left in the record is the CDR3 DNA by itself, 45 bases read in frame from the first base. The starting material was PBMCs, obtained at follow-up. The TCR sequence derives from a male donor with early-stage non-small cell lung cancer. The rearrangement combines TRBV10-2 with TRBJ2-1; 14 central nucleotides agree with TRBD2. The nucleotide sequence is TGCGCCAGCAGACCGGGACTAGCGGGAGATGGTGAGCAGTTCTTC. Its protein is CASRPGLAGDGEQFF.